This T cell receptor beta chain emerged from a study of T cell responses to AZD1222 COVID-19 vaccine. Study results and limitations: Rises in breadth and depth of Spike-specific TCRs came after two AZD1222 doses. Clonal diversity may have been underestimated in mostly white British donors.

This clone was recorded once. Its antigen is not known. Germline CDR1 and CDR2: MDHEN and SYDVKM. The CDR3 spans 14 residues. The V and J ends lost 6 bases and 1 base respectively, with 9 bases between them. TCRdb's table, derived via immunoSEQ multiplex PCR, lists solely in-frame clones and lacks some. The sample carries about 140,000 clones, 88% recorded once. The V call is TRBV28, the J call TRBJ2-2, with D possibly TRBD1 on 5 matching bases. Sequenced material: peripheral blood, taken 28 days after the second AZD1222 dose. This TCR was recovered from an adult who received the AZD1222 COVID-19 vaccine. The CDR3 bases are TGTGCCAGCAGGGCAGGGCAGAACACCGGGGAGCTGTTTTTT. Translating gives CASRAGQNTGELFF.